What follows are 23 T cell receptor beta chains derived from one specimen sequenced in a study of shared T cell receptors in the human thymus. The repertoire was sequenced with immunoSEQ multiplex PCR; TCRdb's copy has only in-frame clones and lacks some. The sample shows some 660,000 clones, approximately 87% of them seen only once. These sequences were also reported in another study, on human thymus T cells.

Sequencing was done on a sample of thymocytes. The source is a boy under three years old with a congenital heart defect.

The chain joins TRBV4-1 to TRBJ2-7; 12 bases are shared with TRBD2. CDR1 and CDR2 from the germline V gene are MGHRA and YSYEKL. The CDR3 sequence is 17 residues long. V shed 2 bases, J shed 5 bases, and the junction held 10 bases outside the gene matches. CDR3 amino acids: CASSQPPTSGSFNEQYF. The CDR3 nucleotides are TGCGCCAGCAGCCAACCTCCGACTAGCGGGAGCTTCAACGAGCAGTACTTC.

The V call is TRBV5-5, the J call TRBJ2-7, with TRBD1 as a possible D gene (5 bases). CDR1 is SGHKS and CDR2 is YYEKEE in the germline V gene (reference sequence). There are 17 residues in the CDR3. The germline V and J ends were trimmed by 1 base and 2 bases, with 19 bases remaining between them. CDR3: CASSLSPVLQATYEQYF. The CDR3 DNA sequence: TGTGCCAGCAGCTTGTCTCCTGTGTTACAGGCCACCTACGAGCAGTACTTC.

The rearrangement uses TRBV29-1 and TRBJ1-4; no reliable D call. The CDR3 sequence is 14 residues long. The germline V gene has CDR1 SQVTM and CDR2 ANQGSEA. The V and J ends lost 7 bases and 4 bases respectively, with 16 bases between them. The CDR3 nucleotides are TGCAGCGCCGCGGTAGTCGGAGGTAATGAAAAACTGTTTTTT. It encodes CSAAVVGGNEKLFF.

The chain employs TRBV4-1 and TRBJ1-5; TRBD1 matches at 8 bases. This CDR3 contains 16 residues. V was pared by 4 bases and J by 5 bases, with 10 bases of the junction left unmatched. Germline V gives CDR1 MGHRA, CDR2 YSYEKL. The CDR3 sequence is CASSPYPGQVDQPQHF. Written as DNA, the CDR3 is TGCGCCAGCAGCCCGTACCCGGGACAGGTGGATCAGCCCCAGCATTTT.

The rearrangement links TRBV5-8 to TRBJ2-1, with 10 bases that match TRBD1. Germline values: CDR1 SGHTS, CDR2 YDEGEE. The CDR3 spans 14 residues. With V trimmed by 3 bases and J by 8 bases, 5 bases remained unmatched. CDR3 DNA: TGTGCCAGCAGCTCCTTGGACAGGGGGGATGAGCAGTTCTTC. As protein: CASSSLDRGDEQFF.

This chain links TRBV23-1 with TRBJ1-1; tentative D call: TRBD1 (6 bases). TRBV23-1 is designated an ORF whose function remains uncertain. CDR3 length equals 12 residues. V gave up 9 bases and J gave up 0 bases, with 8 bases separating them. CDR3 sequence: CARRQVNTEAFF. The CDR3 DNA reads as TGCGCCAGAAGACAGGTGAACACTGAAGCTTTCTTT.

V is TRBV14 and J is TRBJ2-5; D is uncertain. The CDR3 is 14 amino acids. Trimming stripped 2 bases from V and 6 bases from J, with 13 bases between. CDR1 and CDR2 from the germline V gene are SGHDN and FVKESK. This CDR3 reads CASSQTPPVQTQYF. CDR3 nucleotide sequence: TGTGCCAGCAGCCAAACCCCTCCGGTTCAGACCCAGTACTTC.

The rearrangement joins TRBV5-1 to TRBJ2-2, with 9 bases lining up with TRBD1. The CDR3 length is 16 residues. Germline V gene sequence: CDR1 SGHRS, CDR2 YFSETQ. With 2 bases clipped from V and 4 bases from J, the junction kept 6 bases outside the gene matches. The CDR3 sequence: CASSFPQGAITGELFF. The DNA of the CDR3 is TGCGCCAGCAGCTTCCCACAGGGGGCGATCACCGGGGAGCTGTTTTTT.

This clone was seen only once. The chain uses TRBV12-5 and TRBJ2-7; the D gene is possibly TRBD1 (5 bases). Between the trimmed V and J ends, which lost 0 bases and 2 bases, there was a span of 14 bases. Germline V gives CDR1 LGHNT, CDR2 FRNRAP. The CDR3 runs 16 residues. CDR3 nucleotide sequence: TGTGCTAGTGGTTTGGTACGAATAGGGGTAGCCTACGAGCAGTACTTC. This encodes CASGLVRIGVAYEQYF.

In DNA, the CDR3 is TGTGCCAGCAGTCACACATTGCGGGAGGCCTTAGCCTACAATGAGCAGTTCTTC. Its protein is CASSHTLREALAYNEQFF. The chain combines TRBV11-2 with TRBJ2-1; TRBD2 matches at 8 bases. Trimming cost V 6 bases and J 2 bases; bases outside gene matches: 15. Germline V gene lookup returns CDR1 SGHAT and CDR2 FQNNGV. The CDR3 sequence is 18 residues long.

V usage is TRBV10-3 and J usage is TRBJ2-5; weak D call: TRBD2 (5 bases). The V gene lost 3 bases and the J gene lost 5 bases, with 19 bases spanning the gap. This CDR3 region has 16 residues. CDR1 ENHRY and CDR2 SYGVKD come from the germline V gene. Here the CDR3 reads CAISDTGVGSGETQYF. CDR3 in DNA: TGTGCCATCAGTGATACCGGGGTGGGTTCGGGGGAGACCCAGTACTTC.

This clone was seen a few times. V usage is TRBV5-6 and J usage is TRBJ1-3; 7 positions match TRBD1. The germline gives CDR1 SGHDT, CDR2 YYEEEE. After removal of 0 bases from V and 3 bases from J, the junction contained 9 bases not matched to a gene. The CDR3 totals 17 residues. The CDR3 sequence is CASSLVNDRDNGNTIYF. The CDR3, as DNA: TGTGCCAGCAGCTTGGTAAATGACAGGGACAATGGAAACACCATATATTTT.

V and J are TRBV28 and TRBJ2-2; a possible D gene is TRBD1 (5 bases). The germline V gene has CDR1 MDHEN and CDR2 SYDVKM. CDR3 length equals 16 residues. Trimming cost V 5 bases and J 2 bases, with 15 bases left between them. The CDR3 is CASSPTRRVNTGELFF. The CDR3 DNA is TGTGCCAGCAGTCCCACCCGCAGGGTCAACACCGGGGAGCTGTTTTTT.

V and J are TRBV29-1 and TRBJ2-1; 7 nucleotides agree with TRBD1. V dropped 6 bases and J dropped 0; count of bases not matched to a gene: 5. Germline-derived CDR1 and CDR2 are SQVTM and ANQGSEA. The length of the CDR3 is 14 residues. In nucleotides, the CDR3 is TGCAGCGTGGACAGGTCCCCCTCCTACAATGAGCAGTTCTTC. Translating gives CSVDRSPSYNEQFF.

With regard to this clone: Different DNA sequences within this sample yield the same CDR3. The chain recombines TRBV27 with TRBJ1-5; D might be TRBD1 (5 bases). The CDR3 totals 14 residues. The ends were cut back, 5 bases at V and 5 bases at J, with 13 bases in the middle. Per germline, CDR1 MNHEY and CDR2 SMNVEV (reference sequence). The CDR3 is CASSRTGVDQPQHF. CDR3 DNA sequence: TGTGCCAGCAGTAGGACGGGGGTAGATCAGCCCCAGCATTTT.

This clone was counted a single time. The DNA for the CDR3 is TGTGCCAGCAGGCGGGGGGGGCGAGACAATCAGCCCCAGCATTTT. Amino acid sequence: CASRRGGRDNQPQHF. V usage is TRBV28 and J usage is TRBJ1-5; maybe TRBD1 (6 bases). The V gene lost 6 bases and the J gene lost 3 bases, with 15 bases spanning the gap. CDR1 and CDR2 from the germline V gene are MDHEN and SYDVKM. The length of the CDR3 is 15 residues.

The chain carries TRBV19 and TRBJ2-7, with D hard to call. This CDR3 comprises 14 residues. The V and J ends lost 3 bases and 0 bases respectively, with 9 bases between them. Germline V gene sequence: CDR1 LNHDA, CDR2 SQIVND (reference sequence). The CDR3 DNA follows: TGTGCCAGTAGTATCGAACTGAGCTCCTACGAGCAGTACTTC. It encodes CASSIELSSYEQYF.

CDR3 sequence reads: CASSLDPTSGYNEQFF. In DNA, the CDR3 is TGTGCCAGCAGCTTAGATCCCACTAGCGGTTACAATGAGCAGTTCTTC. V is TRBV7-2 and J is TRBJ2-1; 8 nucleotides match TRBD2. CDR3 size: 16 residues. Germline V lookup: CDR1 SGHTA, CDR2 FQGNSA. V shed 1 base, J shed 4 bases, and the junction held 6 bases outside the gene matches.

This clone was seen once. The chain joins TRBV27 to TRBJ2-7; 8 nucleotides match TRBD2. J lost 0 bases, V lost 2 bases, and 9 bases had no gene match. The germline CDR1 and CDR2 sequences are MNHEY and SMNVEV (reference sequence). The CDR3 contains 17 residues. This CDR3 reads CASSLTTTGTSSYEQYF. CDR3 bases: TGTGCCAGCAGTTTAACGACCACCGGGACTAGCTCCTACGAGCAGTACTTC.

The chain recombines TRBV18 with TRBJ2-7; D uncertain. V lost 5 bases, J lost 4 bases, and 9 bases lay in between. CDR1 and CDR2 (germline): KGHSH, LQKENI. The CDR3 is made up of 12 amino acids. This chain's CDR3 is CASSAYGYEQYF. DNA of the CDR3: TGTGCCAGCTCAGCCTACGGTTACGAGCAGTACTTC.

The genes are TRBV5-6 and TRBJ1-1; 8 bases match TRBD1. The CDR3 sequence is 14 residues long. The V gene end was trimmed by 4 bases and the J gene end by 1 base; junction bases not matched to a gene: 3. CDR1 SGHDT and CDR2 YYEEEE come from the germline V gene. The chain's CDR3 is CASSGQGQNTEAFF. CDR3 in DNA: TGTGCCAGCAGCGGACAGGGTCAGAACACTGAAGCTTTCTTT.

The J gene is TRBJ2-3, the V gene TRBV21-1; the D call TRBD1 from the table was never checked on the DNA. TRBV21-1 has pseudogene status. The CDR3 runs to 19 residues. The CDR3 protein is CASSKTEPQGFPITDTQYF. The CDR3 region has the DNA TGTGCCAGCAGCAAAACGGAACCACAGGGTTTCCCGATCACAGATACGCAGTATTTT.

The chain employs TRBV5-4 and TRBJ1-1, with 8 bases identical to TRBD1. CDR1 and CDR2 from the germline V gene are SGHNT and YYREEE (reference sequence). The ends lost 0 bases at V and 1 base at J; junction bases unmatched: 5. CDR3 size: 16 residues. For the CDR3, the DNA is TGTGCCAGCAGCTTGGCGGACAGGGACGAGAACACTGAAGCTTTCTTT. Protein sequence: CASSLADRDENTEAFF.